These 4 T cell receptor beta chains were sequenced from one sample in a study of spatial heterogeneity in lung cancer. Study-wide findings and caveats: Counts of expanded alpha and beta TCRs within tumors tracked the tumor nonsynonymous mutation count.

TCRdb redid the calling of the 5' RACE reads with MiXCR, one entry per CDR3 protein. The table has 5,200 or so distinct CDR3 sequences, 9.5% to 15% seen once. Their antigens are not known. Time point reported: sample taken at primary tumor resection. The sample was lung tumor tissue, taken at surgery. These receptors were obtained from a male donor with early-stage non-small cell lung cancer.

This clonotype has just a few counts. This chain joins TRBV12-3 or TRBV12-4 and TRBJ1-5; D unresolved. There are 15 residues in the CDR3. The V end was cut by 0 bases, the J end by 4 bases, with 10 bases between. The CDR3 DNA reads TGTGCCAGCAGTTTAGCCCAGGCGCCGAATCAGCCCCAGCATTTT. Protein sequence: CASSLAQAPNQPQHF.

The chain links TRBV20-1 to TRBJ2-1; D is perhaps TRBD1 or TRBD2 (5 bases each). Germline CDR1 DFQATT, CDR2 SNEGSKA (reference sequence). CDR3 length: 9 residues. V was pared by 8 bases and J by 9 bases, with 8 bases between. The CDR3 protein is CSYGTEQFF. The DNA of the CDR3 is TGCAGTTATGGGACTGAGCAGTTCTTC.

By frequency in the sample, this clonotype is medium-sized. This chain joins TRBV10-3 and TRBJ2-1; 10 bases match TRBD1. From germline, CDR1 is ENHRY and CDR2 SYGVKD. CDR3 length: 15 residues. J lost 2 bases, V lost 5 bases, and 3 bases had no gene match. CDR3 protein: CAISSGTGAYNEQFF. The CDR3 nucleotides are TGTGCCATCAGTTCCGGGACAGGGGCCTACAATGAGCAGTTCTTC.

The sample holds a few counts of this clonotype. The chain is built from TRBV12-2 and TRBJ1-1; the D segment call TRBD1 is taken from the table without a DNA check. TRBV12-2 is labeled a pseudogene. This CDR3 region has 12 residues. In nucleotides, the CDR3 is TGTGCAAGTCCCCCTGGGTGGACTGAAGCTTTCTTT. Its translation is CASPPGWTEAFF.